Here is one T cell receptor beta chain with its context. Its antigen is undetermined. This sample is part of a study of cytomegalovirus exposure and HLA in healthy donors. It was with 60 Vbeta and 13 Jbeta primers that the PCR ran. Per the original data handling: In a later analysis, of roughly 83 million unique beta chains, approximately 10 million appeared in at least two donors. Method: immunoSEQ multiplex PCR; TCRdb's copy keeps in-frame clones and lacks some. The V and J calls and clone size were taken over from that table, and D and trimming were inferred from the DNA. The repertoire consists of under 100,000 clones, with roughly 70% occurring once and the leading ten covering over 12%. V gave up 3 bases and J gave up 1 base, with 12 bases separating them. This CDR3 contains 15 residues. Per the germline V gene, CDR1 is LNHDA and CDR2 is SQIVND (reference sequence). Study-wide points: Three chains linked to CMV were shown in vitro to be specific for CMV antigens.

This sequence joins TRBV19 and TRBJ1-1; D may be TRBD1 (6 bases). Sequencing was carried out using PBMCs. The clonotype originates from a woman aged 45-65 years in good health and CMV-seropositive. The CDR3 sequence: CASSIGGARNTEAFF. For the CDR3, the DNA is TGTGCCAGTAGTATTGGGGGGGCCCGGAACACTGAAGCTTTCTTT.